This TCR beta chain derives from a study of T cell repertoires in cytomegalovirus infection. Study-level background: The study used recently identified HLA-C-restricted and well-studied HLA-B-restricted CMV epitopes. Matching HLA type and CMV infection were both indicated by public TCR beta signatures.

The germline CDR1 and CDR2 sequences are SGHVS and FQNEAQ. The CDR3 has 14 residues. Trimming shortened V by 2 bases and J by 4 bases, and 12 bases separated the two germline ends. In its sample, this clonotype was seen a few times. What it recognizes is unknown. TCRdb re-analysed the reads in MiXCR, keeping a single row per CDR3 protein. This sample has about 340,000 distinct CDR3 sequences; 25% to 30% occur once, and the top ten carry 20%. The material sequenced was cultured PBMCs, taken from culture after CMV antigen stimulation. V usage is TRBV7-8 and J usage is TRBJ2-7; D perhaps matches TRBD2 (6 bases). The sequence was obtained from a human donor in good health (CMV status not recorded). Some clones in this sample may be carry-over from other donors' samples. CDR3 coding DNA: TGTGCCAGCAGCTTAACGGGGGAAATTTACGAGCAGTACTTC. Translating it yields CASSLTGEIYEQYF.